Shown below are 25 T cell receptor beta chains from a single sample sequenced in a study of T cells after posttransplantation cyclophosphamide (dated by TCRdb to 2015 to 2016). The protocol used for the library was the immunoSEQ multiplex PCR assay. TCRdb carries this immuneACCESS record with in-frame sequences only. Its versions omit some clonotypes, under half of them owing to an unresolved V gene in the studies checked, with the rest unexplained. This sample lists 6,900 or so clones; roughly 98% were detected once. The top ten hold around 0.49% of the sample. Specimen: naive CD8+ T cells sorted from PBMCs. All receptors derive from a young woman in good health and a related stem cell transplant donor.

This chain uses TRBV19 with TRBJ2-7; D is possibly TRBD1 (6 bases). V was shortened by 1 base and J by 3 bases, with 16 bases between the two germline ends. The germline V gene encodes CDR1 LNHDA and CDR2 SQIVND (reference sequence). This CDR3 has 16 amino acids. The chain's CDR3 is CASSIGQSQGFYEQYF. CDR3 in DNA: TGTGCCAGTAGTATAGGTCAAAGTCAGGGGTTCTACGAGCAGTACTTC. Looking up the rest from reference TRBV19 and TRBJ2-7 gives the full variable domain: DGGITQSPKYLFRKEGQNVTLSCEQNLNHDAMYWYRQDPGQGLRLIYYSQIVNDFQKGDIAEGYSVSREKKESFPLTVTSAQKNPTAFYLCASSIGQSQGFYEQYFGPGTRLTVT.

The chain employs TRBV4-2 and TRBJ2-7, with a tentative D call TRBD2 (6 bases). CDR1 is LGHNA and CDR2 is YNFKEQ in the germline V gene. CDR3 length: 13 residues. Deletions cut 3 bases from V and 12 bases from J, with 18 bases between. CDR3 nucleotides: TGTGCCAGCAGCCAGGGTGTGGCTAGCGTTCCGTACTTC. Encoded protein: CASSQGVASVPYF.

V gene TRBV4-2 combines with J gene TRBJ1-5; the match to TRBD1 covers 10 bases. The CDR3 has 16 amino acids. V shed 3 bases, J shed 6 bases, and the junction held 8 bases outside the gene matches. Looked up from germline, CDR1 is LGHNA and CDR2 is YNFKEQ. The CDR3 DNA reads TGTGCCAGCAGCCAGAGACAGGGGGCGTTAGTTCAGCCCCAGCATTTT. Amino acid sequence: CASSQRQGALVQPQHF.

CDR3 nucleotide sequence: TGTGCCAGCAGCCAGACAGGGGCGAGAGAAGCTTTCTTT. Amino acids: CASSQTGAREAFF. This chain joins TRBV7-6 and TRBJ1-1, with 8 bases lining up with TRBD1. Per germline, CDR1 SGHVS and CDR2 FNYEAQ. Losses at the gene ends were 5 bases for V and 8 bases for J; bases not matched to a gene: 7. There are 13 residues in the CDR3.

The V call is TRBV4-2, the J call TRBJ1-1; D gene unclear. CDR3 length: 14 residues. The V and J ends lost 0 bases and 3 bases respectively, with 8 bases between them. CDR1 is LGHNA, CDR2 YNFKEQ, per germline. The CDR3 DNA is TGTGCCAGCAGCCAAGATTGGGAGGACACTGAAGCTTTCTTT. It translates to CASSQDWEDTEAFF.

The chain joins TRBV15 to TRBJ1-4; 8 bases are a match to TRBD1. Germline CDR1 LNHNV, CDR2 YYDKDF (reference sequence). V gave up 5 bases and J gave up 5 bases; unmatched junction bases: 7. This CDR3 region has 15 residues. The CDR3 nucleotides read TGTGCCACCAGCGGCCACCGGGACAGGAATGAAAAACTGTTTTTT. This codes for CATSGHRDRNEKLFF.

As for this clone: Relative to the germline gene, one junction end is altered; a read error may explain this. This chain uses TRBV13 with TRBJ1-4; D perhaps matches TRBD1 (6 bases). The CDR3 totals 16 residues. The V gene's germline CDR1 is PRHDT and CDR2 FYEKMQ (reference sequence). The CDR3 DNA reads TGTGCCAGCAGCTTATCCCTGGAACAGGGTAATGGAAAACTGTTTTTT. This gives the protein CASSLSLEQGNGKLFF.

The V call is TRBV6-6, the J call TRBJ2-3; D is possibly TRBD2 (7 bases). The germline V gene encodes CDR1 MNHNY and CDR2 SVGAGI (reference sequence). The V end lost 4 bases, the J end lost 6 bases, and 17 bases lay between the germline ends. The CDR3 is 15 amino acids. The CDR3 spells CASSFTRGARDTQYF. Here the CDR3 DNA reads TGTGCCAGCAGTTTTACTCGGGGGGCGAGGGATACGCAGTATTTT.

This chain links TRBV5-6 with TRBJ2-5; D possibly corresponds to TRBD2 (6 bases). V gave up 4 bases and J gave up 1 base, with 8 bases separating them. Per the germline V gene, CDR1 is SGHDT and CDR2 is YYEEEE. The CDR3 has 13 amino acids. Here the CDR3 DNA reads TGTGCCAGCAGCCGGGACTCCCAAGAGACCCAGTACTTC. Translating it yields CASSRDSQETQYF.

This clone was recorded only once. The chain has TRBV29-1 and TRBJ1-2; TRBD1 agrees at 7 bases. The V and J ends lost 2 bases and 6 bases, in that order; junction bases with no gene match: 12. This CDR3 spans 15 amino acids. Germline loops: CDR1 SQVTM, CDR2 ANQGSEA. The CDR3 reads CSVELGVITGDGYTF. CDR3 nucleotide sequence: TGCAGCGTTGAACTGGGAGTTATTACAGGGGATGGCTACACCTTC.

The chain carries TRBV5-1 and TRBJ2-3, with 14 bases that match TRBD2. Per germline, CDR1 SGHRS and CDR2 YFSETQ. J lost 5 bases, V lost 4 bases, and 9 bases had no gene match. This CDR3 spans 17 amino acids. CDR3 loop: CASSPRTSGGLGDTQYF. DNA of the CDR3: TGCGCCAGCAGCCCCCGGACTAGCGGGGGGCTGGGAGATACGCAGTATTTT.

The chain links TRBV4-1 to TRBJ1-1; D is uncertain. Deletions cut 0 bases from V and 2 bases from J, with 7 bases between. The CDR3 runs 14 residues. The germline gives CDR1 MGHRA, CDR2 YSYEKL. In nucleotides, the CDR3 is TGCGCCAGCAGCCAAGATAACGGTAACACTGAAGCTTTCTTT. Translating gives CASSQDNGNTEAFF.

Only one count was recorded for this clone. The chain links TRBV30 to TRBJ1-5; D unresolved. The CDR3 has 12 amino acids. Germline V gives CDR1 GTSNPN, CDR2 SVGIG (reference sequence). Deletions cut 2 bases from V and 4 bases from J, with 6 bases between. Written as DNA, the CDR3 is TGTGCCTGGAGTCGGGGAAATCAGCCCCAGCATTTT. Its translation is CAWSRGNQPQHF. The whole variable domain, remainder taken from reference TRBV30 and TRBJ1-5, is SQTIHQWPATLVQPVGSPLSLECTVEGTSNPNLYWYRQAAGRGLQLLFYSVGIGQISSEVPQNLSASRPQDRQFILSSKKLLLSDSGFYLCAWSRGNQPQHFGDGTRLSIL.

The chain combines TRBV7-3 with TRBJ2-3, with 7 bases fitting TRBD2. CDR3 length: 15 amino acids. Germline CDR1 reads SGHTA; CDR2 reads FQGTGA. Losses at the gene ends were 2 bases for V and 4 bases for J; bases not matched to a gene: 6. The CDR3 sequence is CASSLLAVASDTQYF. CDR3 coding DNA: TGTGCCAGCAGCTTACTAGCGGTTGCGTCAGATACGCAGTATTTT.

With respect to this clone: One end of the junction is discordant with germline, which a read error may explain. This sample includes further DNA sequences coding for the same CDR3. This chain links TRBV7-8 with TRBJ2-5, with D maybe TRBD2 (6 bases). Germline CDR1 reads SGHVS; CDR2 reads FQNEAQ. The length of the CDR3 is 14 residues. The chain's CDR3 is CASSPSDYQETQYF. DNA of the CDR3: TGTGCCAGCAGTCCTAGCGACTACCAGGAGACCCAGTACTTC. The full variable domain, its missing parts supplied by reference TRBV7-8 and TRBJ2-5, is GAGVSQSPRYKVAKRGQDVALRCDPISGHVSLFWYQQALGQGPEFLTYFQNEAQLDKSGLPSDRFFAERPEGSVSTLKIQRTQQEDSAVYLCASSPSDYQETQYFGPGTRLLVL.

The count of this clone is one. The CDR3 is CACTGTDTQYF. CDR3 DNA: TGTGCTTGCACAGGCACAGATACGCAGTATTTT. V gene TRBV11-2 combines with J gene TRBJ2-3; D gene uncertain. From germline, CDR1 is SGHAT and CDR2 FQNNGV. CDR3 size: 11 residues.

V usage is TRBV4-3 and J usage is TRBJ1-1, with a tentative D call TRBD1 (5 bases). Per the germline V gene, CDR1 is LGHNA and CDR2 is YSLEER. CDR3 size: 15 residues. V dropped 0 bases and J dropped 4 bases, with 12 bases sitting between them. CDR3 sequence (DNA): TGCGCCAGCAGCCAAGAACTTGTCAGGGCCACTGAAGCTTTCTTT. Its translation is CASSQELVRATEAFF.

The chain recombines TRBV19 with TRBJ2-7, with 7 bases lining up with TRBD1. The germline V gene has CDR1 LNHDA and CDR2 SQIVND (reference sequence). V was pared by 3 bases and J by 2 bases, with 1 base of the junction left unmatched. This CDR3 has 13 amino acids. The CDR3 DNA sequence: TGTGCCAGTAGTATCGGACAGGCCTACGAGCAGTACTTC. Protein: CASSIGQAYEQYF.

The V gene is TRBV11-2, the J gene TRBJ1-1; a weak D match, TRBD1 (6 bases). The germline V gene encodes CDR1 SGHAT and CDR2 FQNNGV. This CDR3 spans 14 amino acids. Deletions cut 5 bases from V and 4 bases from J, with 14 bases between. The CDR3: CASSPGDVGTEAFF. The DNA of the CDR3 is TGTGCCAGCAGCCCAGGGGATGTAGGCACTGAAGCTTTCTTT.

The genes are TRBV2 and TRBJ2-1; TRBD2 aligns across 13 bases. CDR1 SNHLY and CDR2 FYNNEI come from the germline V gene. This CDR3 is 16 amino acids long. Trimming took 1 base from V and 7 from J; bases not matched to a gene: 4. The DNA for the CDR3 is TGTGCCAGCAGTGAAGTACTAGCGGGGGGGCGGAATGAGCAGTTCTTC. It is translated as CASSEVLAGGRNEQFF.

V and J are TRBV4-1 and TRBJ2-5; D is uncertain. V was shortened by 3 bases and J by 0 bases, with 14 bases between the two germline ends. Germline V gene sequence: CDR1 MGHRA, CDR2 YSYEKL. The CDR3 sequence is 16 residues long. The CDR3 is CASSHAAAVYQETQYF. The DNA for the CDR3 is TGCGCCAGCAGCCACGCCGCCGCGGTGTACCAAGAGACCCAGTACTTC.

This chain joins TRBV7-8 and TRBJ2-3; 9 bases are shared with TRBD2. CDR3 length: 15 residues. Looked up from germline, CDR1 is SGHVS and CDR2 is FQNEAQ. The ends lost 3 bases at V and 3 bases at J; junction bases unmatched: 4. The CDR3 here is CASSLGAGGTDTQYF. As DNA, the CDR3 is TGTGCCAGCAGCTTGGGAGCGGGGGGTACAGATACGCAGTATTTT.

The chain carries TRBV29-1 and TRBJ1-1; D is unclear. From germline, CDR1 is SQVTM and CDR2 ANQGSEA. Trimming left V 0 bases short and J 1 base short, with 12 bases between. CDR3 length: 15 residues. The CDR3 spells CSVEDQWAGNTEAFF. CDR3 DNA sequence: TGCAGCGTTGAAGATCAGTGGGCAGGGAACACTGAAGCTTTCTTT.

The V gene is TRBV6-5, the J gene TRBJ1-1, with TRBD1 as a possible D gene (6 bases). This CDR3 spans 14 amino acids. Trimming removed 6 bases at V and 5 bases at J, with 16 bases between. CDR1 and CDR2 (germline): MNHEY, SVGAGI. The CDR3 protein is CASRVRVGATEAFF. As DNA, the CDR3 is TGTGCCAGCAGGGTCCGGGTGGGGGCTACTGAAGCTTTCTTT.

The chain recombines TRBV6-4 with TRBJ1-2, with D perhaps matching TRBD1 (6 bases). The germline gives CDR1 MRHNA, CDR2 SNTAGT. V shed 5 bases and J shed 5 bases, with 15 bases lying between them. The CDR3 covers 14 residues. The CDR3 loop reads CASSPKGQPYGYTF. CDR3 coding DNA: TGTGCCAGCAGTCCCAAAGGACAGCCTTATGGCTACACCTTC.